These 7 T cell receptor beta chains share one sample of origin, sequenced in a study of human T cells and chemical hapten exposure. Time point noted: patch test 1, 2 weeks after DPC sensitization. Treatment denoted: therapeutic diphenylcyclopropenone sensitization with weekly scalp DPC. TCRdb used MiXCR to reprocess the RACE reads, holding one entry per CDR3 protein. The sample yields about 360,000 distinct CDR3 sequences, roughly 5% seen once. Sequenced here: whole blood, sampled in connection with sensitization to the hapten diphenylcyclopropenone (DPC). Receptors originate from a woman in her forties or fifties with alopecia areata. Some clones in this sample may be carry-over from other donors' samples.

The chain couples TRBV2 to TRBJ2-3; tentative D call: TRBD1 (6 bases). V shed 8 bases and J shed 6 bases, with 18 bases lying between them. The CDR3 is 14 amino acids. CDR1 SNHLY and CDR2 FYNNEI come from the germline V gene. CDR3: CASAGTPNMDTQYF. CDR3 DNA: TGTGCCAGCGCCGGGACACCCAACATGGATACGCAGTATTTT.

Many counts were recorded for this clonotype. The chain is built from TRBV29-1 and TRBJ1-5, with 7 positions matching TRBD1. With 6 bases clipped from V and 3 bases from J, the junction kept 8 bases outside the gene matches. From germline, CDR1 is SQVTM and CDR2 ANQGSEA. The CDR3 is 14 amino acids. The CDR3 coding sequence is TGCAGCGTGGGTACAGGGGTCCCCAATCAGCCCCAGCATTTT. It yields the protein CSVGTGVPNQPQHF.

Many counts were recorded for this clonotype. This chain connects TRBV29-1 to TRBJ2-5; D unresolved. V was pared by 5 bases and J by 4 bases, with 14 bases between. The CDR3 length is 13 residues. Germline V gene lookup returns CDR1 SQVTM and CDR2 ANQGSEA. Here the CDR3 reads CSVKNVTRETQYF. For the CDR3, the DNA is TGCAGCGTTAAGAATGTCACGCGAGAGACCCAGTACTTC.

The V gene is TRBV6-5, the J gene TRBJ1-1; the D is unclear. V was pared by 0 bases and J by 7 bases, with 6 bases between. Germline values: CDR1 MNHEY, CDR2 SVGAGI. The CDR3 length is 12 residues. CDR3 sequence (DNA): TGTGCCAGCAGTTACTCGATTGGTGAAGCTTTCTTT. Translated: CASSYSIGEAFF.

This clonotype was recorded a few times. The gene calls are TRBV12-3 or TRBV12-4 and TRBJ2-2, with unresolved D. This CDR3 region has 15 residues. Trimming pared 8 bases from V and 5 bases from J, leaving 18 bases between. CDR3 sequence: CASRPDPGGTGELFF. CDR3 bases: TGTGCCAGCCGCCCGGACCCAGGTGGGACCGGGGAGCTGTTTTTT.

This clonotype was detected a few times. This chain links TRBV4-1 with TRBJ1-1; TRBD1 matches 7 bases. V was clipped by 3 bases and J by 0 bases; unmatched bases: 7. The CDR3 is made up of 16 amino acids. Germline V gene lookup returns CDR1 MGHRA and CDR2 YSYEKL. CDR3 residues: CASSQRDSSMNTEAFF. CDR3 DNA: TGCGCCAGCAGCCAGAGGGACAGCTCGATGAACACTGAAGCTTTCTTT.

This clonotype was recorded a few times. V usage is TRBV27 and J usage is TRBJ2-5; unclear D gene. V shed 6 bases and J shed 5 bases, with 7 bases lying between them. This CDR3 contains 11 residues. From germline, CDR1 is MNHEY and CDR2 SMNVEV (reference sequence). Written as DNA, the CDR3 is TGTGCCAGCAGATTTTTGGAGACCCAGTACTTC. Amino acids: CASRFLETQYF.